The 32 T cell receptor beta chains presented below share a single source sample, sequenced in a study of early T cells in non-severe SARS-CoV-2 infection (dated by TCRdb to the early 2020s). Preparation of the library involved 5' RACE. The instrument given in TCRdb is NextSeq 500. TCRdb redid the processing of the public reads, applying fastp at Q25 and MiXCR, and retained in-frame beta chains. CDR3 protein sequences are deduplicated, and each keeps its most common genes and DNA. The sample table records about 26,000 distinct CDR3 sequences; 4% to 6% of these occur just once. The ten biggest clones cover around 4% of the sample. The sample taken for sequencing was whole blood. These receptors originate from an adult who was a healthcare worker with PCR-confirmed SARS-CoV-2 infection or an uninfected control (not recorded which).

This clonotype showed up just a few times. CDR3 nucleotide sequence: TGTGCCATCAGTGAAACAGGGAGGTCGAGCGGGGAGCTGTTTTTT. Amino acids: CAISETGRSSGELFF. The V call is TRBV10-3, the J call TRBJ2-2; possibly TRBD1 or TRBD2 for D (6 bases each). CDR1 and CDR2 from the germline V gene are ENHRY and SYGVKD. V was pared by 3 bases and J by 7 bases, with 15 bases between. This CDR3 is 15 amino acids long.

The chain has TRBV6-6 and TRBJ1-4, with TRBD1 matching over 10 bases. Germline values: CDR1 MNHNY, CDR2 SVGAGI (reference sequence). The CDR3 is 13 amino acids. V dropped 8 bases and J dropped 5; count of bases not matched to a gene: 2. The CDR3, as DNA: TGTGCCAGCGGGGGACAGGGGAATGAAAAACTGTTTTTT. This codes for CASGGQGNEKLFF.

This clonotype was recorded at least ten times. The genes are TRBV12-2 and TRBJ2-5; TRBD2 is the table's D call, not checked against the DNA. TRBV12-2 is tagged as a pseudogene. This CDR3 has 15 residues. The CDR3 spells CASLQGRAGQETQYF. CDR3 in DNA: TGTGCAAGTCTCCAGGGGAGGGCAGGCCAAGAGACCCAGTACTTC.

This clonotype appeared many times. The V call is TRBV6-1, the J call TRBJ1-5, with D maybe TRBD1 (5 bases). Trimming removed 4 bases at V and 6 bases at J, with 10 bases between. This CDR3 is built from 13 residues. CDR1 is MNHNS and CDR2 is SASEGT in the germline V gene. The CDR3 DNA is TGTGCCAGCAGTGGGTGGACAAGTCAGCCCCAGCATTTT. It codes for CASSGWTSQPQHF.

There are a few counts of this clonotype. V and J are TRBV29-1 and TRBJ2-3; 11 nucleotides line up with TRBD2. Germline values: CDR1 SQVTM, CDR2 ANQGSEA. V lost 2 bases, J lost 0 bases, and 13 bases stayed unmatched. The CDR3 runs to 19 residues. CDR3 sequence reads: CSVEIREVVAGGSTDTQYF. As DNA, the CDR3 is TGCAGCGTTGAAATAAGGGAGGTGGTAGCGGGGGGGAGCACAGATACGCAGTATTTT.

This clonotype has ten or more counts. V is TRBV6-5 and J is TRBJ2-7; no clear D gene. Germline loops: CDR1 MNHEY, CDR2 SVGAGI. Trimming cost V 0 bases and J 2 bases, with 14 bases left between them. The CDR3 is 16 amino acids. The CDR3 region is CASSYSRALAAYEQYF. In DNA form, the CDR3 reads TGTGCCAGCAGTTACTCACGGGCCTTGGCAGCCTACGAGCAGTACTTC.

CDR3 region: CASRPLAGGFTDTQYF. CDR3 DNA sequence: TGTGCCAGCAGGCCACTAGCGGGGGGATTCACAGATACGCAGTATTTT. V is TRBV2 and J is TRBJ2-3, with 12 nucleotides matching TRBD2. V was pared by 6 bases and J by 2 bases, with 6 bases of the junction left unmatched. Germline CDR1 SNHLY, CDR2 FYNNEI. The CDR3 is 16 residues long.

The chain uses TRBV11-3 and TRBJ2-7; no definite D call. The length of the CDR3 is 13 residues. Germline values: CDR1 SGHNT, CDR2 YENEEA. V dropped 4 bases and J dropped 2 bases, with 9 bases sitting between them. The CDR3, as DNA: TGTGCCAGCAGCTCCGGCGCCGCCTACGAGCAGTACTTC. This sequence encodes CASSSGAAYEQYF.

This sequence joins TRBV7-2 and TRBJ1-4; TRBD1 matches at 10 bases. The CDR3 loop spans 16 amino acids. Germline CDR1 reads SGHTA; CDR2 reads FQGNSA. The junction had 5 bases not matched to a gene; V was cut back by 2 bases and J by 5 bases. CDR3 DNA: TGTGCCAGCAGCTTACGCCGGGACAGGGGAAATGAAAAACTGTTTTTT. Residues: CASSLRRDRGNEKLFF.

This clonotype was counted only a few times. This rearrangement joins TRBV6-4 to TRBJ2-1; D remains unclear. The CDR3 consists of 13 residues. CDR1 and CDR2 from the germline V gene are MRHNA and SNTAGT. Trimming took 3 bases from V and 5 from J, leaving 8 bases between them. In DNA, the CDR3 is TGTGCCAGCAGTGAGTCCAGCCACAATGAGCAGTTCTTC. Residues: CASSESSHNEQFF.

Within the sample, this clonotype is medium-sized. This chain uses TRBV4-3 with TRBJ2-5; D is unclear. The CDR3 runs to 15 residues. CDR1 is LGHNA and CDR2 is YSLEER in the germline V gene. Between the trimmed V and J ends, which lost 0 bases and 2 bases, there was a span of 10 bases. The CDR3 DNA sequence: TGCGCCAGCAGCCAAGATCTTCGGCAGCAAGAGACCCAGTACTTC. Amino acids: CASSQDLRQQETQYF.

This clonotype was recorded many times. The CDR3 sequence is CASSDSGGISSYNSPLHF. CDR3 nucleotide sequence: TGCGCCAGCAGTGATTCGGGGGGGATCAGCTCCTATAATTCACCCCTCCACTTT. The rearrangement joins TRBV10-2 to TRBJ1-6; maybe TRBD1 (5 bases). The CDR3 has 18 residues. The V and J ends lost 3 bases and 0 bases respectively, with 15 bases between them. CDR1 and CDR2 from the germline V gene are WSHSY and SAAADI.

The rearrangement joins TRBV7-2 to TRBJ1-4; D call uncertain. The CDR3 contains 18 residues. V was clipped by 1 base and J by 4 bases, with 19 bases between them. Germline CDR1 SGHTA, CDR2 FQGNSA. The CDR3 DNA sequence: TGTGCCAGCAGCTTAGTATTCAGGACGGACCGACTTAATGAAAAACTGTTTTTT. Translated: CASSLVFRTDRLNEKLFF.

This clonotype was seen repeatedly, ten times or more. J is TRBJ2-3 and V is TRBV9; D perhaps matches TRBD2 (5 bases). V gave up 1 base and J gave up 3 bases, with 9 bases separating them. This CDR3 is 14 amino acids long. The germline V gene has CDR1 SGDLS and CDR2 YYNGEE. CDR3 amino acids: CASSVTRETDTQYF. As DNA, the CDR3 is TGTGCCAGCAGCGTAACGAGGGAGACAGATACGCAGTATTTT.

This clonotype occurred many times. The gene calls are TRBV7-6 and TRBJ2-1; 9 bases line up with TRBD1. This CDR3 comprises 14 residues. Losses at the gene ends were 0 bases for V and 8 bases for J; bases not matched to a gene: 2. Germline CDR1 SGHVS, CDR2 FNYEAQ. The DNA for the CDR3 is TGTGCCAGCAGCTTAGCCACAGGGGGCTATGAGCAGTTCTTC. It is translated as CASSLATGGYEQFF.

There are many counts of this clonotype. The gene calls are TRBV5-1 and TRBJ1-4, with D perhaps matching TRBD1 (6 bases). In germline, CDR1 is SGHRS, CDR2 YFSETQ. This CDR3 spans 14 amino acids. V dropped 4 bases and J dropped 6 bases, with 13 bases sitting between them. The CDR3 region is CASSPGQTDEKLFF. The CDR3 DNA reads TGCGCCAGCAGCCCCGGACAGACTGATGAAAAACTGTTTTTT.

In its sample, this clonotype was seen many times. The rearrangement uses TRBV6-2 or TRBV6-3 and TRBJ1-2; D ambiguous. The CDR3 covers 13 residues. V shed 0 bases and J shed 0 bases, with 2 bases lying between them. In germline, CDR1 is MNHEY, CDR2 SVGEGT. CDR3 protein: CASSYSANYGYTF. CDR3 sequence (DNA): TGTGCCAGCAGTTACTCGGCTAACTATGGCTACACCTTC.

This clonotype was counted between two and nine times. The genes are TRBV7-2 and TRBJ2-1; D assignment may be TRBD1 or TRBD2 (7 bases each). V gave up 3 bases and J gave up 4 bases, with 19 bases separating them. This CDR3 contains 17 residues. Germline values: CDR1 SGHTA, CDR2 FQGNSA. CDR3 protein: CASSFPGRGPVYNEQFF. The CDR3 DNA is TGTGCCAGCAGCTTCCCGGGGAGGGGGCCTGTTTACAATGAGCAGTTCTTC.

This clonotype was picked up many times. V and J are TRBV7-7 and TRBJ2-2; D is perhaps TRBD1 (6 bases). Trimming cost V 5 bases and J 7 bases, with 11 bases left between them. Per the germline V gene, CDR1 is SSHAT and CDR2 is FNYEAQ (reference sequence). The CDR3 runs 13 residues. Here the CDR3 DNA reads TGTGCCAGCAGCGAGGGGGAGATCGGGGAGCTGTTTTTT. Protein sequence: CASSEGEIGELFF. The complete variable domain, with remaining parts taken from reference TRBV7-7 and TRBJ2-2, reads GAGVSQSPRYKVTKRGQDVTLRCDPISSHATLYWYQQALGQGPEFLTYFNYEAQPDKSGLPSDRFSAERPEGSISTLTIQRTEQRDSAMYRCASSEGEIGELFFGEGSRLTVL.

This clonotype was counted many times. The genes are TRBV24-1 and TRBJ2-3; D is possibly TRBD2 (6 bases). Germline CDR1 is KGHDR and CDR2 is SFDVKD. V was trimmed by 5 bases and J by 4 bases, leaving 9 bases between them. The CDR3 spans 13 residues. The CDR3 spells CATSAGVPDTQYF. DNA for the CDR3: TGTGCCACCAGTGCGGGGGTACCAGATACGCAGTATTTT.

This clonotype was recorded many times. The CDR3 DNA is TGTGCCAGCAGCTTAGCGCGAGGACAGGGTTTAGAGCAGTACTTC. This gives the protein CASSLARGQGLEQYF. The chain couples TRBV7-8 to TRBJ2-7; 8 bases agree with TRBD1. Trimming removed 0 bases from V and 7 bases from J; junction bases left unmatched: 8. This CDR3 comprises 15 residues. The germline V gene encodes CDR1 SGHVS and CDR2 FQNEAQ.

Many counts were recorded for this clonotype. The chain links TRBV7-6 to TRBJ1-3; D call uncertain. V was clipped by 5 bases and J by 4 bases, with 21 bases between them. The CDR3 length is 17 residues. The germline V gene has CDR1 SGHVS and CDR2 FNYEAQ. The CDR3 loop is CASSRPIRKGGGNTIYF. The CDR3, as DNA: TGTGCCAGCAGCCGCCCAATTAGAAAGGGAGGAGGAAACACCATATATTTT.

This clonotype was found many times. The chain couples TRBV3-1 to TRBJ1-1; no definite D call. The CDR3 covers 12 residues. Deletions cut 0 bases from V and 7 bases from J, with 6 bases between. Germline-derived CDR1 and CDR2 are LGHDT and YNNKEL (reference sequence). CDR3 amino acids: CASSQEDGEAFF. The DNA for the CDR3 is TGTGCCAGCAGCCAAGAGGACGGTGAAGCTTTCTTT. Full variable domain (missing parts from reference TRBV3-1 and TRBJ1-1): DTAVSQTPKYLVTQMGNDKSIKCEQNLGHDTMYWYKQDSKKFLKIMFSYNNKELIINETVPNRFSPKSPDKAHLNLHINSLELGDSAVYFCASSQEDGEAFFGQGTRLTVV.

On this clonotype itself: A much larger clone differs by one base, so this may be a read error. V and J are TRBV7-2 and TRBJ2-1; D is possibly TRBD2 (6 bases). The CDR3 loop spans 14 amino acids. V shed 8 bases and J shed 6 bases, with 17 bases lying between them. Germline loops: CDR1 SGHTA, CDR2 FQGNSA. This chain's CDR3 is CASLGDLIVNEQFF. DNA of the CDR3: TGTGCCAGCCTAGGGGACTTAATTGTCAATGAGCAGTTCTTC.

This clonotype is medium-sized. This chain links TRBV6-2 or TRBV6-3 with TRBJ2-7; no firm D call. Germline loops: CDR1 MNHEY, CDR2 SVGEGT. The CDR3 sequence is 14 residues long. Trimming shortened V by 2 bases and J by 2 bases, and 10 bases separated the two germline ends. The CDR3 spells CASSYESFAYEQYF. DNA for the CDR3: TGTGCCAGCAGTTACGAGAGCTTTGCCTACGAGCAGTACTTC.

This clonotype was picked up many times. The chain joins TRBV7-9 to TRBJ2-1, with TRBD2 matching 11 bases. V shed 0 bases, J shed 7 bases, and the junction held 2 bases outside the gene matches. Germline V gene data show CDR1 as SEHNR and CDR2 as FQNEAQ (reference sequence). The CDR3 is 15 residues long. The DNA of the CDR3 is TGTGCCAGCAGCTTAGCACTAGCGGGGGTTAATGAGCAGTTCTTC. Its protein is CASSLALAGVNEQFF.

This clonotype was seen a handful of times. The chain employs TRBV28 and TRBJ2-1, with D maybe TRBD2 (5 bases). The germline V and J ends were trimmed by 3 bases and 0 bases, with 9 bases remaining between them. This CDR3 comprises 15 residues. Germline CDR1 MDHEN, CDR2 SYDVKM. Written as DNA, the CDR3 is TGTGCCAGCAGTTTGGACTGGAGCTCCTACAATGAGCAGTTCTTC. It yields the protein CASSLDWSSYNEQFF.

This clonotype was picked up many times. The chain has TRBV11-2 and TRBJ1-2; D remains unclear. Trimming cost V 5 bases and J 7 bases, with 17 bases left between them. The CDR3 sequence is 14 residues long. Germline V CDR1 and CDR2: SGHAT, FQNNGV. The CDR3 DNA is TGTGCCAGCAGCCCGCAGCACGGGGTTGGTGGCTACACCTTC. Encoded protein: CASSPQHGVGGYTF.

By sample share, this clonotype is medium-sized. The V call is TRBV7-9, the J call TRBJ1-1, with D uncertain. The CDR3 is made up of 11 amino acids. V was cut by 2 bases and J by 8 bases, with 6 bases left in between. Germline V lookup: CDR1 SEHNR, CDR2 FQNEAQ (reference sequence). This chain's CDR3 is CASSLLQEAFF. The CDR3 DNA reads as TGTGCCAGCAGCTTATTGCAGGAAGCTTTCTTT.

This clonotype showed up many times. V is TRBV30 and J is TRBJ2-7, with D possibly being TRBD2 (6 bases). Germline values: CDR1 GTSNPN, CDR2 SVGIG (reference sequence). The V and J ends lost 0 bases and 2 bases respectively, with 11 bases between them. The CDR3 is 14 amino acids. The CDR3 nucleotides read TGTGCCTGGAGTGTAGGAGGGGCAGCCTACGAGCAGTACTTC. Amino acid sequence: CAWSVGGAAYEQYF.

In this sample, this clonotype turned up many times. The chain joins TRBV6-6 to TRBJ1-1, with D perhaps TRBD1 (6 bases). Germline assignment: CDR1 MNHNY and CDR2 SVGAGI (reference sequence). The CDR3 consists of 13 residues. V lost 8 bases, J lost 2 bases, and 12 bases lay in between. CDR3 amino acids: CASSTGLNTEAFF. The CDR3 bases are TGTGCCAGCTCTACAGGGCTCAACACTGAAGCTTTCTTT.

The CDR3 DNA reads as TGTGCCAGCAGCTTAATAGGGGGTGGAAATGAGCAGTTCTTC. It is translated as CASSLIGGGNEQFF. V and J are TRBV5-6 and TRBJ2-1; a weak D match, TRBD1 (6 bases). V was trimmed by 2 bases and J by 7 bases, leaving 13 bases between them. The CDR3 consists of 14 residues. The germline V gene has CDR1 SGHDT and CDR2 YYEEEE.